This TCR beta chain is from a study of lymphopenia after photon versus proton radiotherapy. Points from the study as a whole: Under photons, naive T cells and diversity fell while effector/memory populations rose. Survival link was tested only in deceased patients; proton benefit remains a possibility. Post-nadir diversity loss with photons came from oligoclonal expansion, particularly CD8+ Temra cells.

V was pared by 0 bases and J by 2 bases, with 9 bases between. The V gene's germline CDR1 is SGHRS and CDR2 YFSETQ. This CDR3 contains 15 residues. Assay used: immunoSEQ multiplex PCR; TCRdb lists only in-frame clones, some missing. The table lists approximately 30,000 clones, 81% of them singletons, with under 35% in the top ten. Only one count was recorded for this clone. Its target is not known. Sample: peripheral blood, taken from a patient treated with photon-based radiotherapy. The clonotype comes from a man between 50 and 59 years old with gastric cancer. The chain joins TRBV5-1 to TRBJ1-5; no clear D. The CDR3 region is CASSLGAGRNQPQHF. In DNA form, the CDR3 reads TGCGCCAGCAGCTTGGGGGCAGGCCGCAATCAGCCCCAGCATTTT.